This T cell receptor beta chain came from a study of CD8+CD57+ T cells in acquired aplastic anemia. Study-level background: The study obtained an average of roughly 3 ug of DNA from sorted CD4+ and CD8+ cells.

TCR beta VDJ and CDR3 profiling used genomic DNA as template. TCRdb recomputed calls from the reads with MiXCR, one row per CDR3 protein. Of 150,000 to 200,000 distinct CDR3 sequences in the sample, roughly 65% were seen once. CDR3 length: 17 amino acids. V was cut by 0 bases and J by 2 bases, with 15 bases left in between. CDR1 SGHTS and CDR2 YDEGEE come from the germline V gene. The authors sequenced patients whose flow cytometry had shown CD8+CD57+ cell expansion. This clonotype has only one observation. Sequencing was carried out using sorted CD4+, CD8+, or CD8+CD57+ T cells (not recorded which) from PBMCs. This TCR was recovered from a human donor with aplastic anemia. The V gene is TRBV5-8, the J gene TRBJ1-5; the D gene is possibly TRBD1 (6 bases). DNA of the CDR3: TGTGCCAGCAGCTTGGAGCTGGGGGCAAGGGGCAATCAGCCCCAGCATTTT. Its translation: CASSLELGARGNQPQHF.